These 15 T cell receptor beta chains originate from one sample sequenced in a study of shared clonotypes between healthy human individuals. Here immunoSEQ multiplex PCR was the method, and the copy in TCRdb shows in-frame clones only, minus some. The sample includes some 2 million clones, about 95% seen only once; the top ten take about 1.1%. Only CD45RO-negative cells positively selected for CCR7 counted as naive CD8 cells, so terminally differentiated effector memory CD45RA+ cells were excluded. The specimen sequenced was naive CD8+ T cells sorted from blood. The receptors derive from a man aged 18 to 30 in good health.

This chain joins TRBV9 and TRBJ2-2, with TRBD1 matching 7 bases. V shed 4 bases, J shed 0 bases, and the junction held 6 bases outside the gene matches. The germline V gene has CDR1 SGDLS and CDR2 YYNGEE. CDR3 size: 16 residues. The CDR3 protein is CASSPIGTANTGELFF. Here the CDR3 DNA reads TGTGCCAGCAGCCCTATTGGGACAGCGAACACCGGGGAGCTGTTTTTT.

The CDR3 loop is CAISPGQGLNYEQYF. The CDR3 coding sequence is TGTGCCATCAGCCCGGGACAGGGATTAAACTACGAGCAGTACTTC. The gene calls are TRBV10-3 and TRBJ2-5, with 9 bases lining up with TRBD1. With the DNA end fitting TRBJ2-7 better, the J assignment may be wrong. CDR3 length: 15 residues. Germline loops: CDR1 ENHRY, CDR2 SYGVKD.

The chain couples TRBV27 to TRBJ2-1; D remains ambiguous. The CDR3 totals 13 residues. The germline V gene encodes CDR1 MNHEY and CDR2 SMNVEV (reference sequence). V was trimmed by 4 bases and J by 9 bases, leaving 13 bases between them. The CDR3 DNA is TGTGCCAGCAGTTCCCAGGCACTCCCTGAGCAGTTCTTC. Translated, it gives CASSSQALPEQFF.

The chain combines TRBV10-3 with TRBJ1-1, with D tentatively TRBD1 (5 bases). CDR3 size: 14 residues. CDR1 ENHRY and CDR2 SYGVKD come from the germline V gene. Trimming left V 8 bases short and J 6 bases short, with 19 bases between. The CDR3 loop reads CAIGARSVVSEAFF. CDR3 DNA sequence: TGTGCCATCGGGGCCAGGTCGGTAGTATCTGAAGCTTTCTTT.

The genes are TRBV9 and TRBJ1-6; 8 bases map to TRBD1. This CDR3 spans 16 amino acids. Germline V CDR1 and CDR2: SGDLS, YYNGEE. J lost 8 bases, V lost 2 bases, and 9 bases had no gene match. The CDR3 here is CASSVDLTGEDSPLHF. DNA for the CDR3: TGTGCCAGCAGCGTCGATTTGACAGGGGAAGATTCACCCCTCCACTTT.

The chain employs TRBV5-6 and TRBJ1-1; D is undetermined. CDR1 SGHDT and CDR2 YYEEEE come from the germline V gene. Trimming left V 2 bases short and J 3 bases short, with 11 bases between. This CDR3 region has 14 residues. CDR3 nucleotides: TGTGCCAGCAGCTTCTCCGGGATTGACACTGAAGCTTTCTTT. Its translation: CASSFSGIDTEAFF.

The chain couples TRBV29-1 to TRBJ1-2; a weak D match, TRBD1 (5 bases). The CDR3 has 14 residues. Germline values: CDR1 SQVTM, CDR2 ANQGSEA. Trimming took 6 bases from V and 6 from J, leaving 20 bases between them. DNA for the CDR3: TGCAGCGTGGTCCCGGTGGGGAAGGGGAATGGCTACACCTTC. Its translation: CSVVPVGKGNGYTF.

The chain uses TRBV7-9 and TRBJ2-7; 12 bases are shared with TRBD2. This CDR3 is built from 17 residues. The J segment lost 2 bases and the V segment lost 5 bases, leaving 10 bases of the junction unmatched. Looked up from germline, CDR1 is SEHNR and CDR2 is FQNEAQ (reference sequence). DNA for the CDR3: TGTGCCAGCAGCGCGCCGACTAGCGGGAGCGTCCCCTACGAGCAGTACTTC. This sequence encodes CASSAPTSGSVPYEQYF.

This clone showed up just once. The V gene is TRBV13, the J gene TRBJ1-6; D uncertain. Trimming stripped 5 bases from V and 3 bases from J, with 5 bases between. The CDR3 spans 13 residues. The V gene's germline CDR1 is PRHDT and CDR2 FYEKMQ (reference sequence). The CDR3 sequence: CASSPGYNSPLHF. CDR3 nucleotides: TGTGCCAGCAGCCCCGGCTATAATTCACCCCTCCACTTT.

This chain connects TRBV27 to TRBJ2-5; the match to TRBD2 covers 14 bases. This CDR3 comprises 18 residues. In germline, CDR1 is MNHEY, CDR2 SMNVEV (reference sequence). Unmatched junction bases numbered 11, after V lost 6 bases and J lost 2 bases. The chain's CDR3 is CASSPGLAGGPLQETQYF. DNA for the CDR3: TGTGCCAGCAGCCCTGGACTAGCGGGGGGCCCGCTTCAAGAGACCCAGTACTTC.

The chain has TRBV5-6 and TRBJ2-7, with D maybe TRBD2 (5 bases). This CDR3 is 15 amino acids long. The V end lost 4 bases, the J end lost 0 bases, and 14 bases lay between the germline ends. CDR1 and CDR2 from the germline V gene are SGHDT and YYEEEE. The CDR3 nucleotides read TGTGCCAGCAGCCTAGTGGACTTGGGCTCCTACGAGCAGTACTTC. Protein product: CASSLVDLGSYEQYF.

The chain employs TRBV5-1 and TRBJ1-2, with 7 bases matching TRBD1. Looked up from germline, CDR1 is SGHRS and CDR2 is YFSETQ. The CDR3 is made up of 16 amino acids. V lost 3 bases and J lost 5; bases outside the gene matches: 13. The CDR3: CASSSYDRAGPYGYTF. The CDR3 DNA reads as TGCGCCAGCAGCTCTTACGACAGGGCGGGACCGTATGGCTACACCTTC.

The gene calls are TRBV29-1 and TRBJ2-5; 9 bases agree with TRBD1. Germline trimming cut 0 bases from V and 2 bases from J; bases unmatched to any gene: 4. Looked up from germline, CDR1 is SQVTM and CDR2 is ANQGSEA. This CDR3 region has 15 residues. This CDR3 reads CSVEETGGWQETQYF. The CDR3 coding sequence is TGCAGCGTTGAAGAGACAGGGGGTTGGCAAGAGACCCAGTACTTC. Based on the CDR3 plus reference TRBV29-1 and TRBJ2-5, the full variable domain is SAVISQKPSRDICQRGTSLTIQCQVDSQVTMMFWYRQQPGQSLTLIATANQGSEATYESGFVIDKFPISRPNLTFSTLTVSNMSPEDSSIYLCSVEETGGWQETQYFGPGTRLLVL.

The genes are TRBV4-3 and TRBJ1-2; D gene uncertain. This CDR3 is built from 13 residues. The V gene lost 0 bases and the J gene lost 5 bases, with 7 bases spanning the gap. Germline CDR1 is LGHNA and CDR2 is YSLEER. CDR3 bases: TGCGCCAGCAGCCAAGACGGAGGATATGGCTACACCTTC. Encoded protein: CASSQDGGYGYTF.

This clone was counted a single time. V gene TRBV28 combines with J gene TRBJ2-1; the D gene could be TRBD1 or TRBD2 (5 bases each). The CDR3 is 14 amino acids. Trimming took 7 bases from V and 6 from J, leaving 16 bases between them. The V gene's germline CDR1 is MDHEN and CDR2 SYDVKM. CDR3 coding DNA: TGTGCCAGCACCCCGGGGCCAACTCCCAATGAGCAGTTCTTC. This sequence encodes CASTPGPTPNEQFF.